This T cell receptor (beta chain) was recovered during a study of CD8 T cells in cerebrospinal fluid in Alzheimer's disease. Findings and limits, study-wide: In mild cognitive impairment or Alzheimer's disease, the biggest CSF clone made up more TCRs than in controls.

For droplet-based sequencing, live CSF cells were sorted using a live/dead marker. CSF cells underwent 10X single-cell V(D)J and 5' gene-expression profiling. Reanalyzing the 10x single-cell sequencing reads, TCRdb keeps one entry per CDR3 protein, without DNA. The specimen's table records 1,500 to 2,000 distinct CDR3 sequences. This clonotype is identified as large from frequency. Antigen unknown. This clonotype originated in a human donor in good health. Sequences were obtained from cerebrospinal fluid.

CDR3: CASSLRLIRTDTQYF. The chain is built from TRBV12-3 or TRBV12-4 and TRBJ2-3. The CDR3 has 15 residues.